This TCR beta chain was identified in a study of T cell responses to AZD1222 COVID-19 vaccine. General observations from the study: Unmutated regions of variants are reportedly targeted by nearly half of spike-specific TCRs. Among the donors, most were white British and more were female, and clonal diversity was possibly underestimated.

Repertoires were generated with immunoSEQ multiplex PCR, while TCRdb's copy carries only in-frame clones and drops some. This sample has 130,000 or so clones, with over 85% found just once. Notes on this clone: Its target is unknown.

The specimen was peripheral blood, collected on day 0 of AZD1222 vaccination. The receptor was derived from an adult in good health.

CDR3 amino acids: CASSLTPGGSNSPLHF. The CDR3 nucleotides read TGTGCCAGCAGTTTAACTCCTGGGGGTAGTAATTCACCCCTCCACTTT. The V call is TRBV28, the J call TRBJ1-6; possibly TRBD1 for D (5 bases). This CDR3 is 16 amino acids long. Germline V gene sequence: CDR1 MDHEN, CDR2 SYDVKM. Trimming removed 2 bases at V and 6 bases at J, with 14 bases between. Looking up the rest from reference TRBV28 and TRBJ1-6 gives the full variable domain: DVKVTQSSRYLVKRTGEKVFLECVQDMDHENMFWYRQDPGLGLRLIYFSYDVKMKEKGDIPEGYSVSREKKERFSLILESASTNQTSMYLCASSLTPGGSNSPLHFGNGTRLTVT.